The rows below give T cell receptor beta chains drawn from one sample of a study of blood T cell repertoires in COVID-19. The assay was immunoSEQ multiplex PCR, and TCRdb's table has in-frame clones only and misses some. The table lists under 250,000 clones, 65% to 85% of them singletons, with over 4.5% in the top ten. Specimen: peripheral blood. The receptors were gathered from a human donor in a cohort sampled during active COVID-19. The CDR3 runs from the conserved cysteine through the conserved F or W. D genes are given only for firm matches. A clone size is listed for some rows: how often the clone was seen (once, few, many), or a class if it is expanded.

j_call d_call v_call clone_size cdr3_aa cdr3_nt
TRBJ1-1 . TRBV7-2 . CASTSARALMNTEAFF TGTGCCAGCACCTCCGCCAGGGCCCTAATGAACACTGAAGCTTTCTTT
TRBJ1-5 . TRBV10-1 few CASSDPPVQPQHF TGCGCCAGCAGTGACCCTCCAGTGCAGCCCCAGCATTTT
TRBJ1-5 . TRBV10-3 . CAISESEEGYQPQHF TGTGCCATCAGTGAGTCGGAGGAGGGCTATCAGCCCCAGCATTTT
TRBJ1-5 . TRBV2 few CASSERGYGNQPQHF TGTGCCAGCAGTGAAAGGGGTTATGGCAATCAGCCCCAGCATTTT
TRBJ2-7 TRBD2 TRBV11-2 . CASSLLAGGVNYEQYF TGTGCCAGCAGCTTATTAGCGGGAGGGGTGAACTACGAGCAGTACTTC
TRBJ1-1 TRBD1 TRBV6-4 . CASRDSDRDTEAFF TGTGCCAGCAGAGACTCGGACAGGGACACTGAAGCTTTCTTT
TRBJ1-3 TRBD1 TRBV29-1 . CSVESGGGGNTIYF TGCAGCGTTGAATCAGGGGGCGGTGGAAACACCATATATTTT
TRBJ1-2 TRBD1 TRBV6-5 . CASSFLTGEDYTF TGTGCCAGCAGTTTCCTGACAGGGGAGGACTACACCTTC
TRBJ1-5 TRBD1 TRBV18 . CASSQGTGSEQPQHF TGTGCCAGCTCACAAGGGACAGGATCTGAACAGCCCCAGCATTTT
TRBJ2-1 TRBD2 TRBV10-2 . CASRQGLAGINEQFF TGCGCCAGCAGACAGGGACTAGCGGGGATCAATGAGCAGTTCTTC
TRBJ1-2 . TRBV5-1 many CASSLGQLSLEGYTF TGCGCCAGCAGCTTGGGACAGCTTTCCTTAGAGGGCTACACCTTC
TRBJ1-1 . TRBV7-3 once CASSLTSAGEAFF TGTGCCAGCAGCTTAACAAGTGCTGGCGAAGCTTTCTTT
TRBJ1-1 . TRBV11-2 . CASTLTGMNTEAFF TGTGCCAGCACCTTGACGGGGATGAACACTGAAGCTTTCTTT
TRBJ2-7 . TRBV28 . CASRLQGYEQYF TGTGCCAGCAGACTACAAGGATACGAGCAGTACTTC
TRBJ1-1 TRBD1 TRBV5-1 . CASSLGDRGWGTEAFF TGCGCCAGCAGCTTGGGGGACAGGGGTTGGGGCACTGAAGCTTTCTTT
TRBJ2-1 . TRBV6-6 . CAGSRGEGTPEQFF TGTGCCGGATCGAGGGGGGAGGGCACACCTGAGCAGTTCTTC
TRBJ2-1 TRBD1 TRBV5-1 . CASSLGGTGGINEQFF TGCGCCAGCAGCTTGGGCGGGACAGGGGGAATCAATGAGCAGTTCTTC
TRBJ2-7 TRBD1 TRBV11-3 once CASSRDRGYEQYF TGTGCCAGCAGCCGGGACAGGGGTTACGAGCAGTACTTC
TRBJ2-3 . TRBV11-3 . CASSLSGIGSDTQYF TGTGCCAGCAGCTTAAGTGGCATCGGGTCAGATACGCAGTATTTT
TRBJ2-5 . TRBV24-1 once CATSDPRGRETQYF TGTGCCACCAGTGATCCCCGCGGGCGAGAGACCCAGTACTTC
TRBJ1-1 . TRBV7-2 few CASSLSGTEGAEAFF TGTGCCAGCAGCCTATCCGGGACCGAGGGGGCTGAAGCTTTCTTT
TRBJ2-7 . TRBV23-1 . CASSTLQYEQYF TGCGCCAGCAGTACCCTACAGTACGAGCAGTACTTC
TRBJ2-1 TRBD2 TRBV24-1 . CATSDQMTSGSFNEQFF TGTGCCACCAGTGATCAAATGACTAGCGGGAGTTTCAATGAGCAGTTCTTC
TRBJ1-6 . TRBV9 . CASSVPTGYNSPLHF TGTGCCAGCAGCGTCCCAACAGGCTACAATTCACCCCTCCACTTT
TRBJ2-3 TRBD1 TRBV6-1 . CASSGIQTGDGNTQYF TGTGCCAGCAGTGGAATACAGACAGGGGATGGGAATACGCAGTATTTT
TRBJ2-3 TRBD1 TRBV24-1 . CATSDRGQGSTDTQYF TGTGCCACCAGTGACCGCGGACAGGGTTCAACAGATACGCAGTATTTT
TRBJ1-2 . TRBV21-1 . CASSSGQEGYGYTF TGTGCCAGCAGCAGCGGACAGGAGGGCTATGGCTACACCTTC
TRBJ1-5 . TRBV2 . CASKELYQPQHF TGTGCCAGCAAAGAACTCTATCAGCCCCAGCATTTT
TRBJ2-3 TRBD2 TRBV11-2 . CASGERGRSDTQYF TGTGCCAGCGGGGAGCGGGGGCGTTCAGATACGCAGTATTTT
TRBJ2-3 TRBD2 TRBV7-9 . CASSTGTSGSTDTQYF TGTGCCAGCAGTACCGGGACTAGCGGCAGCACAGATACGCAGTATTTT
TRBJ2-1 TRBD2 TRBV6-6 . CASSPVELREGLNEQFF TGTGCCAGCAGTCCCGTCGAGCTGCGGGAGGGCCTCAATGAGCAGTTCTTC
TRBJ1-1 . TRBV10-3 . CAIRARGETNTEAFF TGTGCCATCAGGGCTCGGGGTGAAACAAACACTGAAGCTTTCTTT
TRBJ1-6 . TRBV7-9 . CASSLNPETASWFF TGTGCCAGCAGCTTAAATCCCGAGACAGCCTCTTGGTTCTTT
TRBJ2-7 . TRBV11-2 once CASSSLRGYSYEQYF TGTGCCAGCAGCTCCCTTAGGGGGTACTCCTACGAGCAGTACTTC
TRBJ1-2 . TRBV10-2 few CASSTVQGLSYYGYTF TGCGCCAGCAGCACCGTACAGGGTTTGAGCTACTATGGCTACACCTTC
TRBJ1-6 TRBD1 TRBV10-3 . CAISERGVRQGGSPLHF TGTGCCATCAGTGAGAGAGGGGTTAGACAGGGCGGTTCACCCCTCCACTTT
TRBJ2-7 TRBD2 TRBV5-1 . CASSWGGFRGRNEQYF TGCGCCAGCAGCTGGGGGGGTTTCAGAGGACGGAACGAGCAGTACTTC
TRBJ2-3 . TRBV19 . CASSIEQVGDTQYF TGTGCCAGTAGTATTGAGCAGGTTGGAGATACGCAGTATTTT
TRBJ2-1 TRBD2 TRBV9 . CASTLRSGRYNEQFF TGTGCCTCCACATTACGCAGCGGGAGGTACAATGAGCAGTTCTTC
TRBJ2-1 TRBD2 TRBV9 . CASSVQTSGRVNEQFF TGTGCCAGCAGCGTCCAGACTAGCGGGAGAGTCAATGAGCAGTTCTTC
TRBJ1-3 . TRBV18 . CASSPVAAGNTIYF TGTGCCAGCTCACCAGTGGCAGCCGGGAACACCATATATTTT
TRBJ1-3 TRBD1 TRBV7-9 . CASGAGGSGNTIYF TGTGCCAGCGGGGCAGGGGGCTCTGGAAACACCATATATTTT